The T cell receptor beta chain described here comes from a study of patients and donors after allogeneic stem cell transplantation. Germline V gene sequence: CDR1 SGHRS, CDR2 YFSETQ. The CDR3 runs to 15 residues. V trimming: 4 bases; J trimming: 7 bases; junction bases outside the gene matches: 11. This clonotype was detected a few times. Using its own MiXCR run on the RT-PCR reads, TCRdb lists one record per CDR3 protein. In the table there are 400,000 to 500,000 distinct CDR3 sequences, under 20% of which are singletons. The sequenced material came from blood, either unsorted or a sorted T cell fraction (not recorded which). The TCR comes from a human donor who was either an allogeneic HSCT recipient or a stem cell or donor lymphocyte infusion donor (not recorded which). It is not recorded whose cells these are; they may come from a transplant donor. The chain recombines TRBV5-1 with TRBJ2-5; TRBD1 matches at 9 bases. CDR3 region: CASSTDRGFGVTQYF. The CDR3 nucleotides are TGCGCCAGCAGCACCGACAGGGGGTTTGGTGTGACCCAGTACTTC.